The TCR beta chain described here comes from a study of shared clonotypes between healthy human individuals. CDR1 SEHNR and CDR2 FQNEAQ come from the germline V gene (reference sequence). Trimming at V came to 5 bases and at J to 1 base, leaving 5 bases not matched to a gene. The CDR3 runs 16 residues. Regarding this clone: Other DNA sequences within the sample encode an identical CDR3.

Deep-level assay runs were performed. Clones were read by immunoSEQ multiplex PCR, and TCRdb kept only the in-frame ones, dropping some. The table records roughly 1,500,000 clones, 97% to 99% of them present only once. The chain couples TRBV7-9 to TRBJ2-7; 13 bases map to TRBD2. This TCR came from a man aged 30 to 39 in good health. Sequencing was carried out using naive CD4+ T cells sorted from blood. Stated subset: CD45RA+ positively selected. The CDR3 region is CASSSRGLAGSYEQYF. The CDR3 coding sequence is TGTGCCAGCAGCAGTAGGGGACTAGCGGGATCCTACGAGCAGTACTTC.